This T cell receptor beta chain was captured by sequencing in a study of T cells in narcolepsy. Study as a whole: Enrolled donors included narcolepsy type 1 or type 2 patients and healthy controls.

The CDR3 extends over 14 amino acids. Germline loops: CDR1 SGHRS, CDR2 YFSETQ. With V trimmed by 2 bases and J by 3 bases, 4 bases remained unmatched. A note on this clone: As yet, its antigen is unknown.

Produced via immunoSEQ multiplex PCR; TCRdb's table is partial and in-frame only. Of around 22,000 clones detected, approximately 80% appear once; the ten largest clones hold less than 5%. Whole-study results and caveats: Some memory CD4+ repertoires had no autoreactive clone sequences.

The sequenced sample consisted of memory (CD45RA-) CD4+ T cells from blood. V is TRBV5-1 and J is TRBJ2-5, with 7 bases fitting TRBD1. This receptor was obtained from a human donor in good health. For the CDR3, the DNA is TGCGCCAGCAGCTTAACCGGGACAGAAGAGACCCAGTACTTC. Its protein product is CASSLTGTEETQYF.